The 10 T cell receptor beta chains below were found in one sample sequenced in a study of T cell responses to AZD1222 COVID-19 vaccine. The data were produced by immunoSEQ multiplex PCR, yet TCRdb's version contains in-frame clones alone and is incomplete. Of over 100,000 clones in the sample, around 93% are singletons; the top ten hold around 7%. Sample: peripheral blood, taken on day 0 of AZD1222 vaccination. The receptor set was obtained from an adult in good health.

This chain uses TRBV18 with TRBJ1-4; a weak D match, TRBD1 (6 bases). This CDR3 contains 15 residues. With 3 bases removed from V and 7 bases from J, the gap between germline ends came to 15 bases. Germline V gives CDR1 KGHSH, CDR2 LQKENI. CDR3 amino acids: CASSPPSKGGEKLFF. In DNA form, the CDR3 reads TGTGCCAGCTCACCTCCCTCCAAAGGGGGTGAAAAACTGTTTTTT.

V gene TRBV5-1 combines with J gene TRBJ1-1, with no clear D. Trimming stripped 4 bases from V and 1 base from J, with 14 bases between. The CDR3 is 15 amino acids. Germline CDR1 SGHRS, CDR2 YFSETQ. The CDR3 reads CASSLGLDGNTEAFF. In nucleotides, the CDR3 is TGCGCCAGCAGCCTAGGGCTCGATGGGAACACTGAAGCTTTCTTT.

The rearrangement joins TRBV11-2 to TRBJ2-7; D gene ambiguous. Per germline, CDR1 SGHAT and CDR2 FQNNGV. CDR3 length equals 13 residues. The ends were cut back, 0 bases at V and 9 bases at J, with 12 bases in the middle. The CDR3 region is CASSLEAVTWQYF. In DNA, the CDR3 is TGTGCCAGCAGCTTAGAAGCAGTGACCTGGCAGTACTTC.

This chain uses TRBV15 with TRBJ2-2; D unclear. The V end was cut by 4 bases, the J end by 0 bases, with 3 bases between. The CDR3 consists of 13 residues. Germline V lookup: CDR1 LNHNV, CDR2 YYDKDF (reference sequence). CDR3 nucleotides: TGTGCCACCAGCAAAGCGAACACCGGGGAGCTGTTTTTT. Translation: CATSKANTGELFF.

This clone was seen a single time. The chain uses TRBV6-5 and TRBJ1-1, with 7 bases identical to TRBD1. The CDR3 is made up of 14 amino acids. J lost 1 base, V lost 2 bases, and 1 base had no gene match. CDR1 is MNHEY and CDR2 is SVGAGI in the germline V gene. The CDR3 sequence: CASSYTGANTEAFF. The CDR3 DNA sequence: TGTGCCAGCAGTTACACAGGGGCGAACACTGAAGCTTTCTTT.

This chain uses TRBV7-9 with TRBJ2-7; TRBD2 might be the D (6 bases). This CDR3 is built from 18 residues. Deletions cut 0 bases from V and 0 bases from J, with 18 bases between. The V gene's germline CDR1 is SEHNR and CDR2 FQNEAQ (reference sequence). The CDR3 here is CASSLAEGSGLFSYEQYF. The CDR3 DNA sequence: TGTGCCAGCAGCTTAGCAGAGGGGTCGGGACTCTTCTCCTACGAGCAGTACTTC.

This sequence joins TRBV6-2 or TRBV6-3 and TRBJ1-2; D uncertain. The CDR3 length is 13 residues. CDR1 is MNHEY and CDR2 is SVGEGT in the germline V gene. The V end was cut by 4 bases, the J end by 3 bases, with 9 bases between. CDR3 sequence (DNA): TGTGCCAGCAGTTCAGGATACTACTATGGCTACACCTTC. Protein sequence: CASSSGYYYGYTF.

CDR3 region: CASSNSPGRSSYEQYF. In DNA, the CDR3 is TGTGCCAGTAGTAACAGCCCCGGACGGAGCTCCTACGAGCAGTACTTC. The J gene is TRBJ2-7, the V gene TRBV19; D unresolved. The germline CDR1 and CDR2 sequences are LNHDA and SQIVND (reference sequence). The CDR3 consists of 16 residues. V lost 4 bases and J lost 0, with 16 bases in between. Drawing the rest from reference TRBV19 and TRBJ2-7, the complete variable domain is DGGITQSPKYLFRKEGQNVTLSCEQNLNHDAMYWYRQDPGQGLRLIYYSQIVNDFQKGDIAEGYSVSREKKESFPLTVTSAQKNPTAFYLCASSNSPGRSSYEQYFGPGTRLTVT.

The chain carries TRBV29-1 and TRBJ2-3, with 9 nucleotides matching TRBD2. The V gene end was trimmed by 3 bases and the J gene end by 6 bases; junction bases not matched to a gene: 7. Per germline, CDR1 SQVTM and CDR2 ANQGSEA. CDR3 length: 14 amino acids. CDR3 in DNA: TGCAGCGTTGATGGAGCGGGGGGCTTCGATACGCAGTATTTT. Its protein is CSVDGAGGFDTQYF.

This chain joins TRBV6-6 and TRBJ2-1, with TRBD2 matching 13 bases. Germline V gene lookup returns CDR1 MNHNY and CDR2 SVGAGI (reference sequence). The length of the CDR3 is 17 residues. V gave up 5 bases and J gave up 0 bases; unmatched junction bases: 4. The CDR3 DNA follows: TGTGCCAGCAGTCTACGGACTAGCGGGGGCTCCTACAATGAGCAGTTCTTC. Protein sequence: CASSLRTSGGSYNEQFF.